The table lists the clone carrying this TCR beta chain with a count of one. In germline, CDR1 is MNHNS, CDR2 SASEGT. The CDR3 consists of 14 residues. V lost 1 base to trimming and J lost 4 bases, with 9 bases between them. Individual cDNA molecules carried attached unique molecular identifiers. MiXCR was run by TCRdb on the 5' RACE reads, yielding one entry per CDR3 protein. This repertoire shows roughly 31,000 distinct CDR3 sequences, approximately 4.6% found once; its top ten account for about 12%. This sample was taken from a study of early T cells in non-severe SARS-CoV-2 infection. This clonotype was obtained from an adult who was a healthcare worker with PCR-confirmed SARS-CoV-2 infection or an uninfected control (not recorded which). This sequence joins TRBV6-1 and TRBJ2-3, with D unresolved. Sequenced: whole blood. The CDR3 DNA sequence: TGTGCCAGCAGTGAAGACCCGGGTTCAGATACGCAGTATTTT. It encodes CASSEDPGSDTQYF.